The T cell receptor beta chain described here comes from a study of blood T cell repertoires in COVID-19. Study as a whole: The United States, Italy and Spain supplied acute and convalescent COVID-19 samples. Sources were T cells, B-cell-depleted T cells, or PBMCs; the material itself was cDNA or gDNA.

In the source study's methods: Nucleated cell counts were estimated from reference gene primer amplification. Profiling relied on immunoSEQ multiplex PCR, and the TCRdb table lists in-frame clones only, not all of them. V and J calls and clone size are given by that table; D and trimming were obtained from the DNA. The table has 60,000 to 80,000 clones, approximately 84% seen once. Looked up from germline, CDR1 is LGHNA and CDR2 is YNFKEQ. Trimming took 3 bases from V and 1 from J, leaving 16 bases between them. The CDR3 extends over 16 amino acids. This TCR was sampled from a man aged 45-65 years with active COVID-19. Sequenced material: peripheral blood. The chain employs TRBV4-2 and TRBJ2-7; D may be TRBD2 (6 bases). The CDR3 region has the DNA TGTGCCAGCAGCCAGGAGGGGAATATCCTATCCTACGAGCAGTACTTC. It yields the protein CASSQEGNILSYEQYF.